Below, one T cell receptor (beta chain) is given with its context. The source of the sample is a study of OX40 agonist ivuxolimab in advanced cancers. Study summary: Patients undergoing dose escalation presented with hepatocellular carcinoma, melanoma, renal cell or head and neck cancer.

The CDR3 is 17 amino acids. The germline CDR1 and CDR2 sequences are GTSNPN and SVGIG (reference sequence). V shed 5 bases and J 1 base; nucleotides not matched to a gene: 12. Assay used: immunoSEQ multiplex PCR; TCRdb lists only in-frame clones, some missing. In the table there are tens of thousands of clones, about 88% of which are singletons. The sample was CD4+ or CD8+ T cells sorted from blood, taken in a trial of the OX40 agonist ivuxolimab. This chain links TRBV30 with TRBJ2-4; 9 bases are shared with TRBD2. The clonotype originates from an adult with an advanced solid tumor such as melanoma, head and neck, liver or kidney cancer. The DNA for the CDR3 is TGTGCCTGGGGGACTAGCTTGTTTTTTGCGGCCAAAAACATTCAGTACTTC. Its protein is CAWGTSLFFAAKNIQYF.